These 14 T cell receptor beta chains came from one sample sequenced in a study of cytomegalovirus exposure and HLA in healthy donors. PCR primers comprised 60 Vbeta and 13 Jbeta primers. This table comes from immunoSEQ multiplex PCR, and its TCRdb copy is limited to in-frame clones, with some not included. The sample consists of about 150,000 clones, approximately 9% of them appearing once. The sequenced sample was PBMCs. The receptors come from a male donor in good health and CMV-seronegative.

The genes are TRBV5-1 and TRBJ2-7, with 10 bases lining up with TRBD2. This CDR3 contains 16 residues. Germline lookup yields CDR1 SGHRS and CDR2 YFSETQ. V lost 3 bases, J lost 2 bases, and 8 bases stayed unmatched. CDR3 nucleotide sequence: TGCGCCAGCAGCTGGACCTCAACTAGCGGGGCCTACGAGCAGTACTTC. This codes for CASSWTSTSGAYEQYF.

The sample holds a few counts of this clone. V gene TRBV5-6 combines with J gene TRBJ2-5, with 7 bases aligning to TRBD1. J gave up 7 bases and V 6 bases, and 9 bases lay outside the gene matches. Germline V gene lookup returns CDR1 SGHDT and CDR2 YYEEEE. The CDR3 totals 13 residues. The CDR3 DNA follows: TGTGCCAGCACCGCGGACAGGATTTCGACCCAGTACTTC. It encodes CASTADRISTQYF.

This clone was detected only a few times. The V and J genes are TRBV10-2 and TRBJ2-2; 7 bases agree with TRBD2. The V and J ends lost 6 bases and 2 bases, in that order; junction bases with no gene match: 6. The length of the CDR3 is 15 residues. Germline CDR1 and CDR2: WSHSY and SAAADI. CDR3 protein: CASRPGLKNTGELFF. The CDR3, as DNA: TGCGCCAGCAGACCGGGACTAAAAAACACCGGGGAGCTGTTTTTT.

This chain joins TRBV28 and TRBJ2-7; 7 nucleotides agree with TRBD1. CDR1 is MDHEN, CDR2 SYDVKM, per germline. The CDR3 loop spans 12 amino acids. Trimming at V came to 5 bases and at J to 2 bases, leaving 0 bases not matched to a gene. The CDR3 DNA is TGTGCCAGCAGTGACAGGGCCTACGAGCAGTACTTC. This translates into CASSDRAYEQYF.

The CDR3 DNA is TGTGCCAGCAGACTAGCGGGTACACTCAATGAGCAGTTCTTC. Residues: CASRLAGTLNEQFF. V is TRBV27 and J is TRBJ2-1, with 9 bases identical to TRBD2. After removal of 6 bases from V and 6 bases from J, the junction contained 6 bases not matched to a gene. CDR3 length: 14 residues. CDR1 and CDR2 from the germline V gene are MNHEY and SMNVEV (reference sequence).

The V call is TRBV4-1, the J call TRBJ1-2; 8 positions match TRBD1. The CDR3 runs to 14 residues. The V gene end was trimmed by 3 bases and the J gene end by 7 bases; junction bases not matched to a gene: 7. Germline-derived CDR1 and CDR2 are MGHRA and YSYEKL. CDR3 protein: CASSHAMTGVGYTF. DNA for the CDR3: TGCGCCAGCAGCCATGCGATGACAGGGGTTGGCTACACCTTC.

This clone was seen more than once but under ten times. The chain joins TRBV7-9 to TRBJ2-5; 10 bases align to TRBD2. Germline V lookup: CDR1 SEHNR, CDR2 FQNEAQ (reference sequence). This CDR3 has 17 amino acids. V lost 5 bases and J lost 0; bases outside the gene matches: 9. In nucleotides, the CDR3 is TGTGCCAGCAGCCATTCGCTAGCGGGAGCGCACCAAGAGACCCAGTACTTC. As protein: CASSHSLAGAHQETQYF.

This clone has only a few counts. V and J are TRBV7-2 and TRBJ1-1; no firm D call. CDR1 is SGHTA, CDR2 FQGNSA, per germline. Trimming took 1 base from V and 7 from J, leaving 10 bases between them. The CDR3 is 13 residues long. The CDR3 protein is CASSLGGPIEAFF. The CDR3 bases are TGTGCCAGCAGCTTAGGAGGGCCAATTGAAGCTTTCTTT.

This clone was counted only a few times. The chain joins TRBV30 to TRBJ1-2; D is undetermined. The CDR3 loop spans 16 amino acids. Germline V CDR1 and CDR2: GTSNPN, SVGIG (reference sequence). V was pared by 1 base and J by 2 bases, with 17 bases between. CDR3 nucleotides: TGTGCCTGGAGTGGGACTAAGGGATCCTGGAACTATGGCTACACCTTC. Translating it yields CAWSGTKGSWNYGYTF.

There are a few counts of this clone. This chain joins TRBV27 and TRBJ2-7, with 10 bases matching TRBD1. The length of the CDR3 is 15 residues. Germline V gene sequence: CDR1 MNHEY, CDR2 SMNVEV (reference sequence). Trimming at V came to 3 bases and at J to 2 bases, leaving 4 bases not matched to a gene. The CDR3 region has the DNA TGTGCCAGCAGTTTTAAGGGACAGGGGACCTACGAGCAGTACTTC. Translation: CASSFKGQGTYEQYF.

V gene TRBV4-2 combines with J gene TRBJ1-2, with 11 bases aligning to TRBD1. Germline CDR1 LGHNA, CDR2 YNFKEQ. V lost 0 bases to trimming and J lost 7 bases; unmatched junction nucleotides: 7. The CDR3 contains 16 residues. CDR3 protein: CASSQEGTGGWGGYTF. The CDR3 DNA sequence: TGTGCCAGCAGCCAAGAAGGGACAGGGGGGTGGGGTGGCTACACCTTC.

This clone has a handful of counts. The chain recombines TRBV28 with TRBJ1-1; no clear D. The V gene's germline CDR1 is MDHEN and CDR2 SYDVKM. V shed 3 bases and J shed 1 base, with 9 bases lying between them. This CDR3 is 14 amino acids long. CDR3 protein: CASSFWPKNTEAFF. CDR3 sequence (DNA): TGTGCCAGCAGTTTTTGGCCAAAGAACACTGAAGCTTTCTTT.

In its sample, this clone was seen a few times. V usage is TRBV11-2 and J usage is TRBJ2-7, with 7 nucleotides matching TRBD1. CDR1 is SGHAT and CDR2 is FQNNGV in the germline V gene. The CDR3 extends over 14 amino acids. V lost 5 bases to trimming and J lost 7 bases; unmatched junction nucleotides: 11. CDR3 DNA: TGTGCCAGCAGCCCAGACAGGGAACGCAGGGAGCAGTACTTC. It translates to CASSPDRERREQYF. The variable domain in full, completed from reference TRBV11-2 and TRBJ2-7, reads EAGVAQSPRYKIIEKRQSVAFWCNPISGHATLYWYQQILGQGPKLLIQFQNNGVVDDSQLPKDRFSAERLKGVDSTLKIQPAKLEDSAVYLCASSPDRERREQYFGPGTRLTVT.

The V gene is TRBV4-3, the J gene TRBJ1-1; D is ambiguous. CDR1 is LGHNA and CDR2 is YSLEER in the germline V gene. This CDR3 contains 15 residues. V lost 4 bases, J lost 4 bases, and 16 bases lay in between. CDR3 protein: CASSPNWESGTEAFF. The CDR3 DNA follows: TGCGCCAGCAGCCCCAACTGGGAGAGTGGCACTGAAGCTTTCTTT.